This T cell receptor (beta chain) was observed in a study of cytomegalovirus exposure and HLA in healthy donors. PCR employed 60 Vbeta and 13 Jbeta primers. Produced via immunoSEQ multiplex PCR; TCRdb's table is partial and in-frame only. The table shows 150,000 to 200,000 clones, with about four fifths occurring only once. The CDR3 is 14 residues long. CDR1 is MNHNS, CDR2 SASEGT, per germline. Deletions cut 4 bases from V and 6 bases from J, with 16 bases between. The chain has TRBV6-1 and TRBJ2-7, with D perhaps TRBD2 (6 bases). This receptor was identified in a woman aged 25 to 39 in good health and CMV-seropositive. The sample comprised PBMCs. The CDR3 nucleotides read TGTGCCAGCAGTGTCCGGGGACTCCAGGGCGAGCAGTACTTC. It specifies CASSVRGLQGEQYF.